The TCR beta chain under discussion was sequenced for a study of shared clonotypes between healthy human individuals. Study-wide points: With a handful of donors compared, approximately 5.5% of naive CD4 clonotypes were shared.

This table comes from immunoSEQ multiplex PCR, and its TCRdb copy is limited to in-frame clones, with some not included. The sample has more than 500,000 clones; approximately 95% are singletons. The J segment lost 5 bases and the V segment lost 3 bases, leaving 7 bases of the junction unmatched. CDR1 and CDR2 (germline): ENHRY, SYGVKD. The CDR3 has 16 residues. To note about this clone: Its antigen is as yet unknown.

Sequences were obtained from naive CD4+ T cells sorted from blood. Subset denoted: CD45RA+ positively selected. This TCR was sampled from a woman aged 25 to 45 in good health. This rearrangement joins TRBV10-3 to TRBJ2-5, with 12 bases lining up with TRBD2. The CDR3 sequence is CAISDSSGRAWETQYF. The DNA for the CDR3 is TGTGCCATCAGTGATTCTAGCGGGAGGGCCTGGGAGACCCAGTACTTC.